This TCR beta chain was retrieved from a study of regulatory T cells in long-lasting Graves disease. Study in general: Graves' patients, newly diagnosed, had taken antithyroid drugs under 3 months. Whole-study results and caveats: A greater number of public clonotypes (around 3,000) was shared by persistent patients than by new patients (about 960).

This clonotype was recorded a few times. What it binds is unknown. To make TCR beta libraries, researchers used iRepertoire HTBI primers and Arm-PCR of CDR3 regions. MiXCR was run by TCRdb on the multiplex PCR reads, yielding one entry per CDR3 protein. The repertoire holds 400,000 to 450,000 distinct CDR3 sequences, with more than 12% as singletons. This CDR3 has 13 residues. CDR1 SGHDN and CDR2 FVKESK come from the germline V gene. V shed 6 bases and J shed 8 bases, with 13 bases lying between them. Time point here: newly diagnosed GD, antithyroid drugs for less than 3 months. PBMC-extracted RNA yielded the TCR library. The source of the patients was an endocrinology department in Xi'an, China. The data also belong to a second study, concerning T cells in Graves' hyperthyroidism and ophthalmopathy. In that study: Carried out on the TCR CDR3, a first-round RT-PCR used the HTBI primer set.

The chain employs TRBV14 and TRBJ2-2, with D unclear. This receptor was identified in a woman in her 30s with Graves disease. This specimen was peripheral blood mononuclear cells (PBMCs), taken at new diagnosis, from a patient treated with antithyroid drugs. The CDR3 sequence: CASSPIVRGELFF. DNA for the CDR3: TGTGCCAGCAGTCCTATTGTCCGAGGGGAGCTGTTTTTT.